The 21 T cell receptor beta chains below were found in one sample sequenced in a study of T cells after yellow fever vaccination. TCRdb used MiXCR to reprocess the 5' RACE reads, holding one entry per CDR3 protein. The table records 550,000 or so distinct CDR3 sequences, roughly a fifth of them present only once. The source was PBMCs, collected 15 days after the yellow fever booster vaccination. The receptors were sampled from a man aged 30 to 45 who received the YFV17D yellow fever vaccine.

The chain is built from TRBV6-4 and TRBJ1-6; unclear D gene. The CDR3 has 13 residues. CDR1 is MRHNA and CDR2 is SNTAGT in the germline V gene. The V gene lost 4 bases and the J gene lost 8 bases, with 9 bases spanning the gap. The CDR3 sequence: CASSAFGDSPLHF. CDR3 in DNA: TGTGCCAGCAGTGCTTTTGGGGATTCACCCCTCCACTTT.

In its sample, this clonotype was seen a few times. The chain links TRBV13 to TRBJ2-4; D may be TRBD1 (5 bases). CDR3 size: 16 residues. Germline CDR1 is PRHDT and CDR2 is FYEKMQ (reference sequence). V gave up 6 bases and J gave up 4 bases, with 19 bases separating them. The chain's CDR3 is CASSSRAPNLKNIQYF. Written as DNA, the CDR3 is TGTGCCAGCAGTAGCAGGGCGCCTAACTTGAAAAACATTCAGTACTTC.

J is TRBJ2-2 and V is TRBV3-1, with a tentative D call TRBD2 (6 bases). Trimming shortened V by 4 bases and J by 0 bases, and 12 bases separated the two germline ends. CDR1 LGHDT and CDR2 YNNKEL come from the germline V gene (reference sequence). CDR3 length: 16 residues. The CDR3 nucleotides read TGTGCCAGCAGCCGGACGGGACTTTCGAACACCGGGGAGCTGTTTTTT. Protein sequence: CASSRTGLSNTGELFF.

This clonotype was seen only a few times. The CDR3 coding sequence is TGCAGTGCTAGAATCCTCGGTGGACAGGGGCGGTACGAGCAGTACTTC. Translation gives CSARILGGQGRYEQYF. The genes are TRBV20-1 and TRBJ2-7, with 9 bases that match TRBD1. CDR1 and CDR2 (germline): DFQATT, SNEGSKA (reference sequence). This CDR3 region has 16 residues. J gave up 4 bases and V 2 bases, and 12 bases lay outside the gene matches.

J is TRBJ2-7 and V is TRBV24-1, with D possibly being TRBD2 (6 bases). V was pared by 4 bases and J by 4 bases, with 10 bases between. Germline V gene lookup returns CDR1 KGHDR and CDR2 SFDVKD. The CDR3 length is 13 residues. The CDR3 reads CATSDPGLYEQYF. The CDR3 DNA follows: TGTGCCACCAGTGACCCGGGACTTTACGAGCAGTACTTC.

The gene calls are TRBV7-6 and TRBJ2-1, with TRBD2 matching 10 bases. J was trimmed by 5 bases and V by 6 bases; bases with no gene match: 4. Germline values: CDR1 SGHVS, CDR2 FNYEAQ. This CDR3 has 14 amino acids. CDR3 sequence: CASSLAGADNEQFF. CDR3 coding DNA: TGTGCCAGCAGTCTAGCGGGGGCTGACAATGAGCAGTTCTTC.

The chain employs TRBV6-2 or TRBV6-3 and TRBJ1-1, with D unclear. This CDR3 region has 15 residues. With 2 bases removed from V and 1 base from J, the gap between germline ends came to 11 bases. Germline-derived CDR1 and CDR2 are MNHEY and SVGEGT. CDR3 bases: TGTGCCAGCAGTTACATGGCCCCCCGGAACACTGAAGCTTTCTTT. Residues: CASSYMAPRNTEAFF.

This clonotype has more than one count but fewer than ten. The chain uses TRBV5-1 and TRBJ2-1; D is perhaps TRBD2 (5 bases). Germline V gives CDR1 SGHRS, CDR2 YFSETQ. The CDR3 runs to 14 residues. Trimming removed 3 bases from V and 10 bases from J, with 17 bases in between. This CDR3 reads CASSYGRVAGEQFF. In DNA, the CDR3 is TGCGCCAGCAGCTACGGCCGGGTTGCGGGCGAGCAGTTCTTC.

The sample holds a few counts of this clonotype. This chain joins TRBV29-1 and TRBJ2-1, with D possibly being TRBD2 (5 bases). Between the trimmed V and J ends, which lost 3 bases and 0 bases, there was a span of 9 bases. Germline V gene data show CDR1 as SQVTM and CDR2 as ANQGSEA. The CDR3 is 14 amino acids. The CDR3 DNA reads as TGCAGCGTTGAGGAGCGGAGCTCCTACAATGAGCAGTTCTTC. Translating it yields CSVEERSSYNEQFF.

The chain is built from TRBV3-1 and TRBJ2-1; 14 bases fit TRBD2. The CDR3 extends over 15 amino acids. With V trimmed by 6 bases and J by 10 bases, 8 bases remained unmatched. Germline CDR1 is LGHDT and CDR2 is YNNKEL (reference sequence). CDR3 DNA: TGTGCCAGCAGTGACGGTTGGACTAGCGGGAGGGAGCAGTTCTTC. This translates into CASSDGWTSGREQFF.

This clonotype occurred once. The genes are TRBV13 and TRBJ2-1, with 13 bases fitting TRBD2. CDR3 length equals 16 residues. CDR1 is PRHDT and CDR2 is FYEKMQ in the germline V gene (reference sequence). Germline trimming cut 3 bases from V and 7 bases from J; bases unmatched to any gene: 6. The CDR3 region is CASSFLGLAGANEQFF. CDR3 sequence (DNA): TGTGCCAGCAGCTTCCTCGGACTAGCGGGAGCGAATGAGCAGTTCTTC.

This clonotype turned up a few times. The J gene is TRBJ2-5, the V gene TRBV28; maybe TRBD1 (5 bases). The CDR3 length is 13 residues. From germline, CDR1 is MDHEN and CDR2 SYDVKM. Trimming removed 6 bases at V and 6 bases at J, with 14 bases between. CDR3 in amino acids: CASSPDQGKTQYF. For the CDR3, the DNA is TGTGCCAGCAGCCCGGACCAGGGAAAGACCCAGTACTTC.

The gene calls are TRBV28 and TRBJ1-2; D unresolved. The CDR3 is 12 residues long. Germline CDR1 MDHEN, CDR2 SYDVKM. V lost 3 bases and J 3 bases, leaving 5 bases between the germline ends. The CDR3 protein is CASSLSDYGYTF. The CDR3 DNA follows: TGTGCCAGCAGTTTGAGTGACTATGGCTACACCTTC.

The chain couples TRBV29-1 to TRBJ2-1; D is uncertain. The CDR3 is 11 amino acids. Germline values: CDR1 SQVTM, CDR2 ANQGSEA. The CDR3 DNA is TGCGCTGCGATACCCTACAATGAGCAGTTCTTC. It specifies CAAIPYNEQFF.

This clonotype was seen many times. V usage is TRBV7-2 and J usage is TRBJ2-7; D perhaps matches TRBD2 (6 bases). Germline V CDR1 and CDR2: SGHTA, FQGNSA. V shed 1 base and J shed 0 bases, with 13 bases lying between them. There are 16 residues in the CDR3. The CDR3 nucleotides read TGTGCCAGCAGCTTAGTCGGGAGTCTTAGCTCCTACGAGCAGTACTTC. Amino acid sequence: CASSLVGSLSSYEQYF.

The V gene is TRBV6-5, the J gene TRBJ1-1; D remains ambiguous. V shed 2 bases and J shed 1 base, with 8 bases lying between them. CDR3 length equals 14 residues. Germline CDR1 MNHEY, CDR2 SVGAGI. The CDR3 DNA reads as TGTGCCAGCAGTTACCGGGAGCCGAACACTGAAGCTTTCTTT. Translating it yields CASSYREPNTEAFF.

V usage is TRBV27 and J usage is TRBJ2-7, with 8 bases lining up with TRBD2. Looked up from germline, CDR1 is MNHEY and CDR2 is SMNVEV (reference sequence). The CDR3 runs to 16 residues. V lost 5 bases, J lost 0 bases, and 9 bases stayed unmatched. The CDR3, as DNA: TGTGCCAGCAGTCACACGCCGGGACTAGACTCCTACGAGCAGTACTTC. Amino acids: CASSHTPGLDSYEQYF.

Only a few counts were recorded for this clonotype. DNA for the CDR3: TGTGCCAGCAGCCTCAGGGGTCTCGGAAACACCATATATTTT. It yields the protein CASSLRGLGNTIYF. This chain links TRBV7-9 with TRBJ1-3; tentatively, D is TRBD1 (6 bases). Germline CDR1 is SEHNR and CDR2 is FQNEAQ (reference sequence). The CDR3 totals 14 residues. Trimming shortened V by 5 bases and J by 4 bases, and 12 bases separated the two germline ends.

The chain recombines TRBV28 with TRBJ1-1; no firm D call. Per the germline V gene, CDR1 is MDHEN and CDR2 is SYDVKM. The CDR3 spans 14 residues. V lost 6 bases to trimming and J lost 5 bases, with 16 bases between them. The DNA for the CDR3 is TGTGCCAGCAGGATACCGGGTGGTCAGACTGAAGCTTTCTTT. Encoded protein: CASRIPGGQTEAFF.

This clonotype was counted only a few times. V and J are TRBV12-5 and TRBJ1-4, with D hard to call. Trimming took 5 bases from V and 4 from J, leaving 14 bases between them. Germline V gene sequence: CDR1 LGHNT, CDR2 FRNRAP. The CDR3 is 15 amino acids. In DNA, the CDR3 is TGTGCTAGTGGTCCCCAGGTTGCTGGTAATGAAAAACTGTTTTTT. Encoded protein: CASGPQVAGNEKLFF.

This clonotype was recorded at least ten times. The rearrangement links TRBV7-2 to TRBJ2-3; the match to TRBD1 covers 7 bases. This CDR3 contains 15 residues. Germline CDR1 and CDR2: SGHTA and FQGNSA. The junction had 9 bases not matched to a gene; V was cut back by 5 bases and J by 4 bases. The CDR3 is CASSQDRPGADTQYF. The CDR3 DNA reads as TGTGCCAGCAGCCAGGACAGGCCTGGGGCAGATACGCAGTATTTT.